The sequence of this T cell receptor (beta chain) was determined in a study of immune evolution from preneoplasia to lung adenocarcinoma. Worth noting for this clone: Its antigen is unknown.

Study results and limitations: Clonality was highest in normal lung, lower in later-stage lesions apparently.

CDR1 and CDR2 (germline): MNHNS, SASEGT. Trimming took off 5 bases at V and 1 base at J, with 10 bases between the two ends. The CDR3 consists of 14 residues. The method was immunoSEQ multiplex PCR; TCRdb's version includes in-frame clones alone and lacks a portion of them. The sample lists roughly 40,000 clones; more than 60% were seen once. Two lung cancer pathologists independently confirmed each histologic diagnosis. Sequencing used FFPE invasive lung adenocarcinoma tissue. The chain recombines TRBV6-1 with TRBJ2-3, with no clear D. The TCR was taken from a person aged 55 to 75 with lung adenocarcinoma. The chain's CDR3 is CASSLEPRTDTQYF. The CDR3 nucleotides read TGTGCCAGCAGTTTGGAGCCGCGCACAGATACGCAGTATTTT.